This T cell receptor beta chain was identified during a study of cytomegalovirus exposure and HLA in healthy donors. Study-wide results and caveats: Reportedly, HLA-A and HLA-B alleles of most subjects were accurately predicted from TCR beta. Most of the CMV-associated TCR beta chains (in a later analysis) appeared to be HLA-restricted. When analyzed later, a missense DCLRE1C variant was found to be linked to TCR beta V- and J-gene trimming.

As concerns this clone: As yet, its antigen is unknown.

Unrecorded immune exposures were likely, despite nominal health at sampling. A multiplex PCR was run with 60 Vbeta primers and 13 Jbeta primers. Generated by immunoSEQ multiplex PCR, the TCRdb table keeps only in-frame clones and is missing some. The sample yields some 180,000 clones, nearly 80% seen once. This CDR3 region has 12 residues. V was pared by 5 bases and J by 4 bases, with 1 base of the junction left unmatched. The germline V gene has CDR1 LNHDA and CDR2 SQIVND (reference sequence). Sequencing was done on a sample of PBMCs. The genes are TRBV19 and TRBJ1-1; 7 bases line up with TRBD1. The sequence was obtained from a female donor in good health and CMV-seronegative. This chain's CDR3 is CASSPGGTEAFF. CDR3 sequence (DNA): TGTGCCAGTAGTCCAGGGGGCACTGAAGCTTTCTTT. The full variable domain, completed using reference TRBV19 and TRBJ1-1, is DGGITQSPKYLFRKEGQNVTLSCEQNLNHDAMYWYRQDPGQGLRLIYYSQIVNDFQKGDIAEGYSVSREKKESFPLTVTSAQKNPTAFYLCASSPGGTEAFFGQGTRLTVV.